The clone carrying this TCR beta chain was seen a few times. Its cognate antigen is unknown. The sample belongs to a study of beta chain features in type 1 diabetes. Study at large: All samples yielded over 95,000,000 examined sorted cells. Overall study findings and caveats: Because the template was cDNA, high-expressing cells might be over-represented.

This CDR3 region has 14 residues. The V and J ends lost 4 bases and 8 bases, in that order; junction bases with no gene match: 10. From germline, CDR1 is SGHTA and CDR2 FQGNSA. The authors reverse transcribed all of the isolated RNA, so sequencing captured expressed TCRB transcripts. The table came from immunoSEQ multiplex PCR; TCRdb's copy has only in-frame clones and leaves some out. Of roughly 240,000 clones in the sample, less than 15% are singletons; the top ten hold around 0.025%. This clonotype was sampled from a woman in her 40s in good health. The source material was naive CD4+ T cells from blood. The rearrangement links TRBV7-2 to TRBJ1-2; 7 bases line up with TRBD1. The CDR3 DNA reads as TGTGCCAGCAGCTCGTCGACAGGGATGGGGGGCTACACCTTC. Translating gives CASSSSTGMGGYTF.